This T cell receptor beta chain was sequenced in a study of blood T cell repertoires in COVID-19. Looking at the study overall: The study drew acute and convalescent COVID-19 samples from the United States, Italy and Spain. Nucleic acid was either cDNA or gDNA, and it came from T cells, B-cell-depleted T cells, or PBMCs.

Generated by immunoSEQ multiplex PCR, the TCRdb table keeps only in-frame clones and is missing some. The sample gives approximately 200,000 clones, roughly nine tenths of which show up once; about 2% is in the top ten. The CDR3 contains 15 residues. The J segment lost 5 bases and the V segment lost 6 bases, leaving 9 bases of the junction unmatched. The germline CDR1 and CDR2 sequences are LNHDA and SQIVND (reference sequence). This chain connects TRBV19 to TRBJ1-5, with TRBD1 identical over 8 bases. This TCR came from a woman aged 50 to 65 with acute or convalescent COVID-19. Sequenced: peripheral blood. The CDR3: CASSPARDRYQPQHF. DNA for the CDR3: TGTGCCAGTAGCCCAGCCCGGGACAGGTATCAGCCCCAGCATTTT.